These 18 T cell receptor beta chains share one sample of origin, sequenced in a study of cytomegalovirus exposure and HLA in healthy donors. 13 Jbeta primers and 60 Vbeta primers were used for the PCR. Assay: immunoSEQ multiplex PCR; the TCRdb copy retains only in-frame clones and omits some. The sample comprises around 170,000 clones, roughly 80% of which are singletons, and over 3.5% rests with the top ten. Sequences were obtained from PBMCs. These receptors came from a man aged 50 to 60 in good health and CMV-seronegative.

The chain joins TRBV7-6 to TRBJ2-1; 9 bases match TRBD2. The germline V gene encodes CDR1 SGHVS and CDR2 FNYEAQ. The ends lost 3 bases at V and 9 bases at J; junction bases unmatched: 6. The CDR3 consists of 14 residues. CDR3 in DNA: TGTGCCAGCAGCTTTAGCGGGGGTAATGGTGAGCAGTTCTTC. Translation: CASSFSGGNGEQFF.

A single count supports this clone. The CDR3 here is CASSGGTDNTEAFF. DNA of the CDR3: TGTGCCAGCAGTGGCGGGACGGACAACACTGAAGCTTTCTTT. The V gene is TRBV25-1, the J gene TRBJ1-1; TRBD1 might be the D (5 bases). V was shortened by 4 bases and J by 2 bases, with 11 bases between the two germline ends. This CDR3 has 14 amino acids. In germline, CDR1 is MGHDK, CDR2 SYGVNS.

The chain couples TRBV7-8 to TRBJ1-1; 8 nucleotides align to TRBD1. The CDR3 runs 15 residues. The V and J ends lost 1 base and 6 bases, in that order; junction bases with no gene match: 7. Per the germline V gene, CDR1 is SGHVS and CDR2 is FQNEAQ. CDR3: CASSLGTGGRPEAFF. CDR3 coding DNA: TGTGCCAGCAGCTTAGGCACAGGGGGTCGACCTGAAGCTTTCTTT.

CDR3 coding DNA: TGTGCCATTCGGGACACACTCAGCTCCTACAATGAGCAGTTCTTC. Its protein is CAIRDTLSSYNEQFF. The chain is built from TRBV6-1 and TRBJ2-1, with D possibly matching TRBD1 (6 bases). The CDR3 extends over 15 amino acids. V gave up 10 bases and J gave up 0 bases, with 16 bases separating them. The germline CDR1 and CDR2 sequences are MNHNS and SASEGT.

CDR3 nucleotide sequence: TGTGCCAGCAGCTTAGTGGCGGGGGATAGCTCACCCCTCCACTTT. Translated, it gives CASSLVAGDSSPLHF. V usage is TRBV7-6 and J usage is TRBJ1-6, with a tentative D call TRBD1 (5 bases). CDR3 size: 15 residues. CDR1 and CDR2 (germline): SGHVS, FNYEAQ. Trimming pared 1 base from V and 10 bases from J, leaving 14 bases between.

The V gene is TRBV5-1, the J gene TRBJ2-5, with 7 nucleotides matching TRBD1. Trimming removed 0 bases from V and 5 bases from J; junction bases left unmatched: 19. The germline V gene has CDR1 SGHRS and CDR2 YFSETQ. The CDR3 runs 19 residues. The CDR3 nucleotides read TGCGCCAGCAGCTTGGTAGGCTACACAGGGGCCACCAGGGGGGAGACCCAGTACTTC. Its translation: CASSLVGYTGATRGETQYF.

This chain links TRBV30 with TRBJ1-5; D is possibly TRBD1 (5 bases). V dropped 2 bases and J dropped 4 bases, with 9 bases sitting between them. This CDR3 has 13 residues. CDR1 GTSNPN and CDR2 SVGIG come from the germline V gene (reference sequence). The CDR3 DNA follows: TGTGCCTGGAGTTCCCAGGGAAATCAGCCCCAGCATTTT. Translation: CAWSSQGNQPQHF.

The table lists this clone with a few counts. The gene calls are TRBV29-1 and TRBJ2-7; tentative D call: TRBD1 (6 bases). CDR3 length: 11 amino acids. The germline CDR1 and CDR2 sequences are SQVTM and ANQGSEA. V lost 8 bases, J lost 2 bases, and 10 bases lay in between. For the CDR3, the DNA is TGCAGCTTCCAGGGGCCCTACGAGCAGTACTTC. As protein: CSFQGPYEQYF.

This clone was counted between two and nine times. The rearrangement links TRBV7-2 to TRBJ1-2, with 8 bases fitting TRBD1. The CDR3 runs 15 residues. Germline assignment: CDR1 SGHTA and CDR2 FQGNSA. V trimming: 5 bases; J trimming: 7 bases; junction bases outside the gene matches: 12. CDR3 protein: CASSGGQERSRGYTF. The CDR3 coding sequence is TGTGCCAGCAGCGGGGGACAGGAGAGATCTCGTGGCTACACCTTC.

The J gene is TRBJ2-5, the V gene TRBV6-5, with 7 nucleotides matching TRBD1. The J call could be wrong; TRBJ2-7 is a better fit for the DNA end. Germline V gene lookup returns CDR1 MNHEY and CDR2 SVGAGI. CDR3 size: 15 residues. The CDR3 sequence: CASSQRDRDTYEQYF. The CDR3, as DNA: TGTGCCAGCAGCCAAAGGGACAGAGATACCTACGAGCAGTACTTC.

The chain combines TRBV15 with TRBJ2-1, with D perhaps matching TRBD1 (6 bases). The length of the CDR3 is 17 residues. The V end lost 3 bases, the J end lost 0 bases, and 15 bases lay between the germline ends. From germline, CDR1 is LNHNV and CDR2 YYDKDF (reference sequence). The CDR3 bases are TGTGCCACCAGCAGGGGCCTGGACAGAAGCTCCTACAATGAGCAGTTCTTC. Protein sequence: CATSRGLDRSSYNEQFF.

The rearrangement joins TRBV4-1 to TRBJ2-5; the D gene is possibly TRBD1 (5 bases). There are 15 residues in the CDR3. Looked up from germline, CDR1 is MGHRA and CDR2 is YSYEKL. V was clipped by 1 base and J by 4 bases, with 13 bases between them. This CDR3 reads CASSQGWQGGETQYF. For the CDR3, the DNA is TGCGCCAGCAGCCAAGGATGGCAGGGTGGAGAGACCCAGTACTTC.

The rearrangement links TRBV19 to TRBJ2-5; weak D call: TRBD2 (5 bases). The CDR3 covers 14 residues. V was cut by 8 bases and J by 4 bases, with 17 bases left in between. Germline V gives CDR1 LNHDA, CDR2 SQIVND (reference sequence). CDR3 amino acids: CASSEERVGETQYF. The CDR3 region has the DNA TGTGCCAGTTCCGAGGAGAGGGTGGGAGAGACCCAGTACTTC.

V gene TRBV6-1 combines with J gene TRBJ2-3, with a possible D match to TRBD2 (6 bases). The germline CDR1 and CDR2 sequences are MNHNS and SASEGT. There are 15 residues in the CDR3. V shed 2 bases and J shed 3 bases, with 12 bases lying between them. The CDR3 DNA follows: TGTGCCAGCAGTGAATGGAGGGGTGGGACAGATACGCAGTATTTT. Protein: CASSEWRGGTDTQYF.

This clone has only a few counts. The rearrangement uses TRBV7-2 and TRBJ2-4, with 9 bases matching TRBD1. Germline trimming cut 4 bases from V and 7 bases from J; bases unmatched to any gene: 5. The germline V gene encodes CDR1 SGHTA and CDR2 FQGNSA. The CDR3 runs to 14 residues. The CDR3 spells CASSSWTGVNIQYF. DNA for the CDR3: TGTGCCAGCAGCTCCTGGACAGGGGTGAACATTCAGTACTTC.

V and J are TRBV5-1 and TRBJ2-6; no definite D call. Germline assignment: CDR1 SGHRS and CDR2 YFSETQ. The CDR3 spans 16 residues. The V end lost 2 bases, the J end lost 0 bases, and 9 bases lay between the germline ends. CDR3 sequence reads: CASSLLQDSGANVLTF. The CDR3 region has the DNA TGCGCCAGCAGCTTACTTCAGGACTCTGGGGCCAACGTCCTGACTTTC.

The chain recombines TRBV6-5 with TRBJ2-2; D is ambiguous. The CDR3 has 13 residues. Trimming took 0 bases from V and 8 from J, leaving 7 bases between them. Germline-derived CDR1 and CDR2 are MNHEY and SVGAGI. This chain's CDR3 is CASSYSITGELFF. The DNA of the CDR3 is TGTGCCAGCAGTTACTCAATTACTGGGGAGCTGTTTTTT.

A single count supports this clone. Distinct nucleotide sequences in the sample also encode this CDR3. CDR3 in amino acids: CASSLGQGNYGYTF. CDR3 DNA sequence: TGTGCCAGCAGCTTAGGGCAGGGCAACTATGGCTACACCTTC. This chain connects TRBV7-2 to TRBJ1-2; maybe TRBD1 (5 bases). Germline V gene data show CDR1 as SGHTA and CDR2 as FQGNSA. Trimming pared 1 base from V and 2 bases from J, leaving 8 bases between. The CDR3 length is 14 residues.